The source of this T cell receptor beta chain is a study of cytomegalovirus exposure and HLA in healthy donors. Study-wide context: Among several hundred genotyped donors, roughly 81% fell in the Caucasian-associated ancestry cluster.

A note on this clone: The antigen remains undetermined.

J was trimmed by 6 bases and V by 1 base; bases with no gene match: 11. Germline-derived CDR1 and CDR2 are LNHDA and SQIVND (reference sequence). The CDR3 loop spans 16 amino acids. The primer mix had 60 Vbeta and 13 Jbeta primers. Sequencing was performed with immunoSEQ multiplex PCR; in TCRdb, only in-frame clones are kept and a portion is missing. This table holds 150,000 to 200,000 clones, around 77% found once. General study points: Reportedly, HLA-A and HLA-B alleles of most subjects were accurately predicted from TCR beta. TCR beta V- and J-gene trimming was later associated with a missense DCLRE1C variant.

These donors counted as nominally healthy when sampled, but unrecorded immune exposures were likely. Material: PBMCs. The receptor comes from a woman in her thirties in good health and CMV-seronegative. The chain employs TRBV19 and TRBJ2-7; 8 bases map to TRBD1. CDR3 amino acids: CASSIADWTGSGEQYF. The CDR3 DNA sequence: TGTGCCAGTAGTATAGCAGATTGGACAGGGAGTGGCGAGCAGTACTTC. Variable domain in full (rest from reference TRBV19 and TRBJ2-7): DGGITQSPKYLFRKEGQNVTLSCEQNLNHDAMYWYRQDPGQGLRLIYYSQIVNDFQKGDIAEGYSVSREKKESFPLTVTSAQKNPTAFYLCASSIADWTGSGEQYFGPGTRLTVT.